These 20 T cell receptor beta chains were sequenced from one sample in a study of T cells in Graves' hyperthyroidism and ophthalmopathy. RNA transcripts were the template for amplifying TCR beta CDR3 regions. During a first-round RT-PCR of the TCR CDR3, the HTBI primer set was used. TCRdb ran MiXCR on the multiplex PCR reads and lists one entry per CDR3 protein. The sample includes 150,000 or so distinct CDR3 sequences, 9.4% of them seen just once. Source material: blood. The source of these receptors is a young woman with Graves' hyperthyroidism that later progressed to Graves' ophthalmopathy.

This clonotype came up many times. The CDR3 bases are TGTGCCAGCACCCTCGACAGGGGTGTTTACGAGCAGTACTTC. Protein: CASTLDRGVYEQYF. The chain joins TRBV27 to TRBJ2-7; TRBD1 agrees at 8 bases. V lost 7 bases and J lost 4; bases outside the gene matches: 9. Per the germline V gene, CDR1 is MNHEY and CDR2 is SMNVEV (reference sequence). The CDR3 runs to 14 residues.

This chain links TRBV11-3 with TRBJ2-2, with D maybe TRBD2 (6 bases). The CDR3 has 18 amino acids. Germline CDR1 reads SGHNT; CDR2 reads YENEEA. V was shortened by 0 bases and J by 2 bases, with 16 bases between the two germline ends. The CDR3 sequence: CASSLDKGGTSNTGELFF. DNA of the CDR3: TGTGCCAGCAGCTTAGATAAGGGCGGGACCTCAAACACCGGGGAGCTGTTTTTT. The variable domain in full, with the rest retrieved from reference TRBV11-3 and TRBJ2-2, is EAGVVQSPRYKIIEKKQPVAFWCNPISGHNTLYWYLQNLGQGPELLIRYENEEAVDDSQLPKDRFSAERLKGVDSTLKIQPAELGDSAVYLCASSLDKGGTSNTGELFFGEGSRLTVL.

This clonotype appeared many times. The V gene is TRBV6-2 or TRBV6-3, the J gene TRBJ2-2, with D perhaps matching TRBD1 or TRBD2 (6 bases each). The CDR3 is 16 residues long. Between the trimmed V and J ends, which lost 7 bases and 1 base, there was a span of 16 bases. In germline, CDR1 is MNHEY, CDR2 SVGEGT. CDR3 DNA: TGTGCCAGCATTGGGGGGCGGAAAAGGAACACCGGGGAGCTGTTTTTT. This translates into CASIGGRKRNTGELFF.

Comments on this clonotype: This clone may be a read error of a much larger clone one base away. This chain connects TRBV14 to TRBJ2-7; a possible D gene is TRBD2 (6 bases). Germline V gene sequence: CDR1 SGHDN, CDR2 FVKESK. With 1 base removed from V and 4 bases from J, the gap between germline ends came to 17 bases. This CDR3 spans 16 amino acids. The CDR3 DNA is TGTGCCAGCAGCCAAGCTGGTTGGAAGGGGAGGTACGAGCAGTACTTC. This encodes CASSQAGWKGRYEQYF.

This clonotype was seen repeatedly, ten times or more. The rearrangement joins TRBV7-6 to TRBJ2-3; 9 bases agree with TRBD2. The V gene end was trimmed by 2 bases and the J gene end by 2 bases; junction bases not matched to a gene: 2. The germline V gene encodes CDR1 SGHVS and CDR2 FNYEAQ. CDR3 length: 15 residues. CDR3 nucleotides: TGTGCCAGCAGCTTAAGCGGGGGGACCACAGATACGCAGTATTTT. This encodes CASSLSGGTTDTQYF.

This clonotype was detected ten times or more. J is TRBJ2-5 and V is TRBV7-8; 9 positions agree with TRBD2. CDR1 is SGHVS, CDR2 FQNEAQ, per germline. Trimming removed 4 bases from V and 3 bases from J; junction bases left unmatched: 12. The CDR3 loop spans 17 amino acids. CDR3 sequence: CASSWTPGAGGEETQYF. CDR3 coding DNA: TGTGCCAGCAGCTGGACTCCTGGGGCGGGAGGGGAAGAGACCCAGTACTTC.

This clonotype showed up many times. This chain's CDR3 is CAWSSGTDTQYF. CDR3 DNA sequence: TGTGCCTGGAGTTCGGGCACAGATACGCAGTATTTT. The chain has TRBV30 and TRBJ2-3; D gene ambiguous. CDR1 and CDR2 (germline): GTSNPN, SVGIG (reference sequence). V gave up 2 bases and J gave up 1 base, with 4 bases separating them. The CDR3 runs to 12 residues.

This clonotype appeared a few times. Here the CDR3 reads CASSIVGSSYEQYF. The CDR3 nucleotides read TGTGCCAGTAGTATCGTGGGGAGCTCCTACGAGCAGTACTTC. This rearrangement joins TRBV19 to TRBJ2-7; the D gene is possibly TRBD2 (5 bases). Germline V gene data show CDR1 as LNHDA and CDR2 as SQIVND (reference sequence). The CDR3 is 14 residues long. V was shortened by 3 bases and J by 0 bases, with 9 bases between the two germline ends.

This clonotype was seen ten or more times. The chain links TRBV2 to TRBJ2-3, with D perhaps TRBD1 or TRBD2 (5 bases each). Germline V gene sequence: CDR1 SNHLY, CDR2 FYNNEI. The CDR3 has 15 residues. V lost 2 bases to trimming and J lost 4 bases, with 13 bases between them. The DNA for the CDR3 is TGTGCCAGCAGTGAAATACAGCAGGGAGCAGATACGCAGTATTTT. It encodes CASSEIQQGADTQYF.

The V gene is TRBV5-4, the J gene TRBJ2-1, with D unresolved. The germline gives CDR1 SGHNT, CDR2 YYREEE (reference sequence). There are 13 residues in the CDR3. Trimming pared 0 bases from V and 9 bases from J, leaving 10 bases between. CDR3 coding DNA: TGTGCCAGCAGCTTGGAGTCGGTCGGTGAGCAGTTCTTC. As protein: CASSLESVGEQFF.

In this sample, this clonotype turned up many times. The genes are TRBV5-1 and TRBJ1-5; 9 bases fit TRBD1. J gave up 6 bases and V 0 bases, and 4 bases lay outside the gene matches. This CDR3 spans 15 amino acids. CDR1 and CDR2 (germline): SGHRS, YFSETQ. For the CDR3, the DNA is TGCGCCAGCAGCTTGGTTCCGGGACAGGGTCAGCCCCAGCATTTT. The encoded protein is CASSLVPGQGQPQHF.

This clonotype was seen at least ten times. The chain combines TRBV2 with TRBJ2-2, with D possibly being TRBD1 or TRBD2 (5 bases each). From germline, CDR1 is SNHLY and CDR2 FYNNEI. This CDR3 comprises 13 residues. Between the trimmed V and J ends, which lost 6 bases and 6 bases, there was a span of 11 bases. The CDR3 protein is CASRLEGSGELFF. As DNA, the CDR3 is TGTGCCAGCAGATTAGAGGGGTCCGGGGAGCTGTTTTTT.

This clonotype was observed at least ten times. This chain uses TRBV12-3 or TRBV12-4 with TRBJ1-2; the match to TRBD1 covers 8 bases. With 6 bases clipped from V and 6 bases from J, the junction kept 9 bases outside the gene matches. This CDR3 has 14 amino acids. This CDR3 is CASSFRDRIDGYTF. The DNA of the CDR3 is TGTGCCAGCAGCTTCCGGGACAGGATTGATGGCTACACCTTC.

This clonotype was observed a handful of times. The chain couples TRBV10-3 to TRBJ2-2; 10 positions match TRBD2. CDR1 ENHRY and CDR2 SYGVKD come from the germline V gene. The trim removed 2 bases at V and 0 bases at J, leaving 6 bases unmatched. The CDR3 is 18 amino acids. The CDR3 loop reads CAISEQASGRANTGELFF. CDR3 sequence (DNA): TGTGCCATCAGTGAGCAGGCCAGCGGGAGGGCGAACACCGGGGAGCTGTTTTTT.

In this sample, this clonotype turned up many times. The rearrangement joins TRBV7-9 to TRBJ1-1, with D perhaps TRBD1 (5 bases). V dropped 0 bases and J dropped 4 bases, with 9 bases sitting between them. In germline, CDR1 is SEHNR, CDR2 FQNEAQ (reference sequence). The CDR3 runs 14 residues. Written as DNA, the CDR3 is TGTGCCAGCAGCTTAGCCGGCAGGGCCACTGAAGCTTTCTTT. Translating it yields CASSLAGRATEAFF. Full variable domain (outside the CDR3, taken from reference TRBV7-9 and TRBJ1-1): DTGVSQNPRHKITKRGQNVTFRCDPISEHNRLYWYRQTLGQGPEFLTYFQNEAQLEKSRLLSDRFSAERPKGSFSTLEIQRTEQGDSAMYLCASSLAGRATEAFFGQGTRLTVV.

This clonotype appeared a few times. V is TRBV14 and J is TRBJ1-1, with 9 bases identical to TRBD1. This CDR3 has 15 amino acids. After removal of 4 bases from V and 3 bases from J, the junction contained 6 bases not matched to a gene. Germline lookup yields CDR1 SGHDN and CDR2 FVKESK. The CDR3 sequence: CASSLQGALYTEAFF. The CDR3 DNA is TGTGCCAGCAGCCTACAGGGGGCCCTCTACACTGAAGCTTTCTTT.

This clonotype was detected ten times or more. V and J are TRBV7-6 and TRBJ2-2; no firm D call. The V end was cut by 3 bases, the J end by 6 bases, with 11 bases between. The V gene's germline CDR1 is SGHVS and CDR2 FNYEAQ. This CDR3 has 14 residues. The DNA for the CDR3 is TGTGCCAGCAGCTTCCGGTTGATCCCCGGGGAGCTGTTTTTT. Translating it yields CASSFRLIPGELFF.

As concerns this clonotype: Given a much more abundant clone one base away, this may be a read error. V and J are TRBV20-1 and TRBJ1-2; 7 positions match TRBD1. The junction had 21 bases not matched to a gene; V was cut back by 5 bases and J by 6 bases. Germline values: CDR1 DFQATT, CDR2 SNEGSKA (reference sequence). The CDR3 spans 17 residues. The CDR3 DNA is TGCAGTGCTGAACCATTCGACAGGGCATCCGTGAACCATGGCTACACCTTC. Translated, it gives CSAEPFDRASVNHGYTF.

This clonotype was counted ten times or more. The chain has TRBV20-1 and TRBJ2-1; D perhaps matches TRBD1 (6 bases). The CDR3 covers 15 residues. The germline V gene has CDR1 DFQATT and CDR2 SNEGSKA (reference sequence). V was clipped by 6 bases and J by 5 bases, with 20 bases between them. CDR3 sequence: CSADRQDTQNNEQFF. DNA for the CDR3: TGCAGTGCAGATAGACAGGACACACAGAACAATGAGCAGTTCTTC.

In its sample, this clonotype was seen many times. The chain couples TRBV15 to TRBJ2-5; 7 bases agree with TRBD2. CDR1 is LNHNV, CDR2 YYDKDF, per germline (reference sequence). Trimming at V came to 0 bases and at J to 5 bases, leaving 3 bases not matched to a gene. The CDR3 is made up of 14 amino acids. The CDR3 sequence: CATSRERGGETQYF. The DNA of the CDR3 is TGTGCCACCAGCAGAGAACGGGGAGGGGAGACCCAGTACTTC.